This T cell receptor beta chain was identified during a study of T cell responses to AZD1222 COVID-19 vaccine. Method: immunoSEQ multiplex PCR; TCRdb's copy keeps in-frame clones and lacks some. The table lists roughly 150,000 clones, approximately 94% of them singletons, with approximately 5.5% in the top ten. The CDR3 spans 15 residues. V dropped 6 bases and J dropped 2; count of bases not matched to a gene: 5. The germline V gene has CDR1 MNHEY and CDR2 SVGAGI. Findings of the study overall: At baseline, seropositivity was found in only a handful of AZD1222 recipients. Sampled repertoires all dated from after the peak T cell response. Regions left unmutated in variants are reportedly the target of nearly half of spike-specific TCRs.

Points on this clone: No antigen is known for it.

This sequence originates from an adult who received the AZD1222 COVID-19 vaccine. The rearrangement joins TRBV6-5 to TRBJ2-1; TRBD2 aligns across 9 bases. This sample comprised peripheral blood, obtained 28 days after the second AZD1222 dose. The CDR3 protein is CASRWTSVTYNEQFF. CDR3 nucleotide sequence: TGTGCCAGCAGGTGGACTAGCGTGACCTACAATGAGCAGTTCTTC.